This TCR beta chain was sequenced for a study of T cell responses to AZD1222 COVID-19 vaccine. General observations from the study: There were mostly white British donors and more females than males, and clonal diversity was possibly underestimated. Nearly half of spike-specific TCRs reportedly target unmutated variant regions. Researchers took repertoire samples only after the peak T cell response had come.

Assay used: immunoSEQ multiplex PCR; TCRdb lists only in-frame clones, some missing. In the table there are 150,000 or so clones, 90% to 95% of which are singletons. With 2 bases removed from V and 0 bases from J, the gap between germline ends came to 11 bases. CDR1 is MNHEY and CDR2 is SVGEGT in the germline V gene. The CDR3 length is 15 residues. Concerning this clone: Its specificity is unknown.

The chain combines TRBV6-2 or TRBV6-3 with TRBJ2-7, with D possibly being TRBD1 (6 bases). The clonotype was recovered from an adult in good health. The sample here was peripheral blood, taken on day 0 of AZD1222 vaccination. As DNA, the CDR3 is TGTGCCAGCAGTTACGGGCAGGGGAGCTCCTACGAGCAGTACTTC. Its translation is CASSYGQGSSYEQYF.